This TCR beta chain was recovered during a study of T-cell reconstitution after alpha-beta-depleted transplantation in children. Study results and caveats: Where alpha-beta T cells came from about two months after transplant was reportedly several hundred expanded graft clones.

This CDR3 has 13 residues. Looked up from germline, CDR1 is SGHTA and CDR2 is FQGNSA. V gave up 6 bases and J gave up 5 bases; unmatched junction bases: 5. Unique molecular identifiers were used to barcode this TCRbeta library. TCRdb re-called the PCR reads through MiXCR, storing one row per CDR3 protein. The data hold some 600,000 distinct CDR3 sequences, with around 13% observed a single time. This clonotype was seen more than once but under ten times. Antigen unknown. This sequence was found in a male patient aged 10-17 years who had a stem cell transplant for acute myeloid leukemia, so the T cells may come from the graft donor. Material: PBMCs, mostly from graft donor cells, obtained 360 days after TCRalphabeta/CD19-depleted stem cell transplant. The chain has TRBV7-2 and TRBJ2-7; TRBD2 aligns across 9 bases. The CDR3 DNA sequence: TGTGCCAGCAGGGGCGGGAGGGTTAACGAGCAGTACTTC. Residues: CASRGGRVNEQYF.